In its sample, the clone carrying this T cell receptor beta chain was seen a few times. The data are from a study of OX40 agonist ivuxolimab in advanced cancers. With 0 bases removed from V and 2 bases from J, the gap between germline ends came to 20 bases. In germline, CDR1 is GTSNPN, CDR2 SVGIG (reference sequence). The CDR3 contains 18 residues. Only in-frame clones appear in the TCRdb table, and some are missing; sequencing was by immunoSEQ multiplex PCR. The repertoire holds 55,000 to 65,000 clones, with roughly 85% as singletons. Sequenced here: CD4+ or CD8+ T cells sorted from blood, sampled in a trial of the OX40 agonist ivuxolimab. The chain recombines TRBV30 with TRBJ1-5; tentatively, D is TRBD1 (5 bases). This receptor was obtained from an adult with an advanced solid tumor such as melanoma, head and neck, liver or kidney cancer. The CDR3 reads CAWSVNRRLGVGNQPQHF. CDR3 nucleotide sequence: TGTGCCTGGAGTGTTAATAGAAGGTTAGGGGTTGGCAATCAGCCCCAGCATTTT.